Detailed here is one T cell receptor beta chain. The data belong to a study of blood T cell repertoires in COVID-19. At the level of the study: Acute and convalescent COVID-19 samples came from the United States, Italy and Spain.

The CDR3 is made up of 14 amino acids. The germline V gene has CDR1 LGHNA and CDR2 YSLEER. The V gene lost 0 bases and the J gene lost 9 bases, with 12 bases spanning the gap. In the original workflow: Quantification of nucleated cells was approximated via reference gene primer amplification. Produced via immunoSEQ multiplex PCR; TCRdb's table is partial and in-frame only. That table is the source of V, J and clone size, and D and trimming were worked out from the DNA. This table has 150,000 to 200,000 clones, 70% to 90% appearing once. The genes are TRBV4-3 and TRBJ1-5; D gene unclear. The clonotype originates from a man in his forties or fifties with active or convalescent COVID-19. Sequencing input: peripheral blood. The CDR3 reads CASSQEVQVGPQHF. In DNA, the CDR3 is TGCGCCAGCAGCCAAGAGGTGCAGGTCGGGCCCCAGCATTTT.